This T cell receptor beta chain was profiled in a study of blood T cell repertoires in COVID-19. Study-wide context: Acute and convalescent COVID-19 samples came from the United States, Italy and Spain. PBMCs, B-cell-depleted T cells, or T cells provided the cDNA or gDNA that made up the material.

The CDR3 covers 14 residues. Unmatched junction bases numbered 5, after V lost 3 bases and J lost 4 bases. From germline, CDR1 is MRHNA and CDR2 SNTAGT. Using immunoSEQ multiplex PCR, the repertoire was profiled, and TCRdb retains in-frame clones only, with some absent. The table lists over 150,000 clones, roughly 80% of them singletons, with under 2.5% in the top ten. This clonotype originated in a woman of 80 years or more with acute or convalescent COVID-19. The sequenced sample consisted of peripheral blood. V is TRBV6-4 and J is TRBJ2-7; 8 bases fit TRBD2. CDR3 sequence (DNA): TGTGCCAGCAGTGAGGTGGCGGGAGGTTACGAGCAGTACTTC. Amino acid sequence: CASSEVAGGYEQYF.